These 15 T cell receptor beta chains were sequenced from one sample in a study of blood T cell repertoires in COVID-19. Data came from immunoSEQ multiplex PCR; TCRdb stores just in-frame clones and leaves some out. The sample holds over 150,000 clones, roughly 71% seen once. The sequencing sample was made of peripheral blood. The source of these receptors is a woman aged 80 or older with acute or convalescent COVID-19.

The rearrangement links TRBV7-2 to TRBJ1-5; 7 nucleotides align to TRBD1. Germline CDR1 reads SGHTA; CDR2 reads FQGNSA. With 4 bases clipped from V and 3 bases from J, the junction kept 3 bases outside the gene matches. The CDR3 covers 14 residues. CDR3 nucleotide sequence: TGTGCCAGCAGCTACAGGGGCGCCAATCAGCCCCAGCATTTT. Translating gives CASSYRGANQPQHF.

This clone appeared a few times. The chain's CDR3 is CASSKQGPNSPLHF. The DNA for the CDR3 is TGTGCCAGCAGCAAACAGGGACCTAATTCACCCCTCCACTTT. The chain is built from TRBV4-2 and TRBJ1-6; maybe TRBD1 (6 bases). V was clipped by 5 bases and J by 6 bases, with 11 bases between them. Germline V gene lookup returns CDR1 LGHNA and CDR2 YNFKEQ. This CDR3 has 14 amino acids.

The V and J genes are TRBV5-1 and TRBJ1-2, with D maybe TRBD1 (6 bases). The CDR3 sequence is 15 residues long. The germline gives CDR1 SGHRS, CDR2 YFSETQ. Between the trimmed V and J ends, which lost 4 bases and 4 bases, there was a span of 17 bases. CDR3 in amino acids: CASSVGQQDLYGYTF. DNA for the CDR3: TGCGCCAGCAGCGTGGGACAACAAGATCTCTATGGCTACACCTTC.

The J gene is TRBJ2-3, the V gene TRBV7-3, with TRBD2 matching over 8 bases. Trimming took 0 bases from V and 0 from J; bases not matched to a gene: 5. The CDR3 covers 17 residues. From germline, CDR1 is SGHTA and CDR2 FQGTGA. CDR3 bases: TGTGCCAGCAGCTTAACTCGATTAGCGGGGAGCACAGATACGCAGTATTTT. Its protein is CASSLTRLAGSTDTQYF.

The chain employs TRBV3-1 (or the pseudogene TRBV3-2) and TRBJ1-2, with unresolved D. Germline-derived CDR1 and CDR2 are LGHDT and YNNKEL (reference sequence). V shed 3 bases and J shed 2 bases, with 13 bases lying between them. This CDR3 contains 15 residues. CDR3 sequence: CASSQPKQLNYGYTF. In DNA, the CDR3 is TGTGCCAGCAGCCAGCCCAAACAGCTGAACTATGGCTACACCTTC.

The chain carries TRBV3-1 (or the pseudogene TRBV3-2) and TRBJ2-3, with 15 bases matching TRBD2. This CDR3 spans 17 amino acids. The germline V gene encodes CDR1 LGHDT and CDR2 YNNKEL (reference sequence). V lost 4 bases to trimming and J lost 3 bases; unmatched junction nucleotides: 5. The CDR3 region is CASSRRTSGRGTDTQYF. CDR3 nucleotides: TGTGCCAGCAGCCGCCGGACTAGCGGGAGGGGGACAGATACGCAGTATTTT.

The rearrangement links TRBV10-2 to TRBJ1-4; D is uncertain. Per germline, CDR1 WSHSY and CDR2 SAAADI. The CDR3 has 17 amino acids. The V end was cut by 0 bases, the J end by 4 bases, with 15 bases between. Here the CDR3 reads CASSESPGSGFNEKLFF. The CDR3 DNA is TGCGCCAGCAGTGAGTCCCCAGGTTCCGGATTTAATGAAAAACTGTTTTTT.

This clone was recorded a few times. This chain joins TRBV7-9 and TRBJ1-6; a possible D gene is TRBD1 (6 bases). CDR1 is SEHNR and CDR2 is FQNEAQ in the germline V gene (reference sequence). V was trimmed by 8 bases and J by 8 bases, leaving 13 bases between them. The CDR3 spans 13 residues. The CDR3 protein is CASQNRDDSPLHF. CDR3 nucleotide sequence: TGTGCCAGCCAAAACAGGGACGATTCACCCCTCCACTTT.

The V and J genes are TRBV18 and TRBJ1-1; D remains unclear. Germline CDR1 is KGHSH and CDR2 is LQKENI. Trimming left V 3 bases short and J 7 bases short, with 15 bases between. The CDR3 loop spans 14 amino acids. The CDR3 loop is CASSPPGFISEAFF. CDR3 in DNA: TGTGCCAGCTCACCTCCGGGGTTTATCAGTGAAGCTTTCTTT.

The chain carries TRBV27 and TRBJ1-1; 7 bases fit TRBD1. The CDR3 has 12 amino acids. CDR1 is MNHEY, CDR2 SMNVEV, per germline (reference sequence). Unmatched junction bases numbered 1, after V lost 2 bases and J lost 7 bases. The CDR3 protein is CASSLRGHEAFF. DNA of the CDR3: TGTGCCAGCAGTTTAAGGGGGCATGAAGCTTTCTTT.

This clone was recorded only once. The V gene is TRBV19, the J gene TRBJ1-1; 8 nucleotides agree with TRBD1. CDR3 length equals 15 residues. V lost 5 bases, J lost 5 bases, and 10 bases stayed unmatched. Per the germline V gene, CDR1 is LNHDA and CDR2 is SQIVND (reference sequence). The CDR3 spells CASSAGGVSRTEAFF. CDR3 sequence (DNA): TGTGCCAGTAGTGCAGGGGGCGTTTCCCGAACTGAAGCTTTCTTT.

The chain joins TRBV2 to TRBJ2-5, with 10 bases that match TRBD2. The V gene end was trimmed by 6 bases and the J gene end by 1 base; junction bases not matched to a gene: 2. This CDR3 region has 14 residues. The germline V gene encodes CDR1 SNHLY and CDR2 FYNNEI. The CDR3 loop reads CASRGLAAQETQYF. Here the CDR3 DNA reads TGTGCCAGCAGAGGACTAGCGGCCCAAGAGACCCAGTACTTC.

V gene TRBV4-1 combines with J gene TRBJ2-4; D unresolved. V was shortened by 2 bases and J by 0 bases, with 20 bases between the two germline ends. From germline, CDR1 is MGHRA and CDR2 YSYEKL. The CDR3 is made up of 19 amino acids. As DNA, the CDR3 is TGCGCCAGCAGCCAACCCCTCGGCGTAACTACAATAGCCAAAAACATTCAGTACTTC. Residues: CASSQPLGVTTIAKNIQYF.

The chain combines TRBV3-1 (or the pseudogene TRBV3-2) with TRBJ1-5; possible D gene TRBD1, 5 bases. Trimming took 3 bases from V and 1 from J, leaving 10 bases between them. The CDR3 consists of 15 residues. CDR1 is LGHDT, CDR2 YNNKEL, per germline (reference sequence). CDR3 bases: TGTGCCAGCAGCCAGCAGGGACTGAGCAATCAGCCCCAGCATTTT. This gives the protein CASSQQGLSNQPQHF.

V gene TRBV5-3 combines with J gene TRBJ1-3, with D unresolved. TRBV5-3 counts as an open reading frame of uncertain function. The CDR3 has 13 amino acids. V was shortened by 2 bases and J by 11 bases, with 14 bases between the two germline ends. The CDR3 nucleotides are TGTGCCAGAAGCTTAAGTTCCTCCGAGGCCATATATTTT. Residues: CARSLSSSEAIYF.